The 3 T cell receptor beta chains below all came from one sample that was sequenced in a study of cytomegalovirus exposure and HLA in healthy donors. 60 Vbeta and 13 Jbeta primers were used in PCR. Sequencing used immunoSEQ multiplex PCR; TCRdb keeps in-frame clones, though not all of them. The table lists approximately 100,000 clones, 55% to 65% of them singletons. The sequenced material came from PBMCs. The receptor source for this set is a man aged 25-45 years in good health and CMV-seropositive.

The V and J genes are TRBV18 and TRBJ2-5; 10 nucleotides agree with TRBD1. Germline V gene sequence: CDR1 KGHSH, CDR2 LQKENI. There are 15 residues in the CDR3. V lost 3 bases and J lost 5; bases outside the gene matches: 6. Here the CDR3 reads CASSPPRDRGETQYF. In nucleotides, the CDR3 is TGTGCCAGCTCACCGCCCCGGGACAGGGGTGAGACCCAGTACTTC.

This rearrangement joins TRBV6-5 to TRBJ1-1, with D hard to call. Trimming took off 0 bases at V and 5 bases at J, with 13 bases between the two ends. The CDR3 length is 15 residues. Germline values: CDR1 MNHEY, CDR2 SVGAGI. As DNA, the CDR3 is TGTGCCAGCAGTTACTCGAGAGGGTCGCTGACTGAAGCTTTCTTT. As protein: CASSYSRGSLTEAFF.

The chain is built from TRBV6-1 and TRBJ1-2; TRBD1 matches 7 bases. This CDR3 contains 15 residues. Trimming cost V 1 base and J 2 bases; bases outside gene matches: 4. The germline gives CDR1 MNHNS, CDR2 SASEGT. Here the CDR3 reads CASSEVTQGNYGYTF. The CDR3 region has the DNA TGTGCCAGCAGTGAAGTCACACAGGGGAACTATGGCTACACCTTC.